The T cell receptor beta chain described here comes from a study of blood T cell repertoires in COVID-19. Looking at the study overall: From T cells, B-cell-depleted T cells, or PBMCs came the material, which was cDNA or gDNA.

V lost 4 bases and J lost 6, with 21 bases in between. Germline CDR1 and CDR2: SGHNT and YYREEE (reference sequence). CDR3 length: 16 residues. Seattle cases were enrolled at active infection and followed longitudinally. Under the authors' procedure: Amplification with reference gene primers provided the estimates of nucleated cell counts. The repertoire was sequenced with immunoSEQ multiplex PCR; TCRdb's copy has only in-frame clones and lacks some. For V, J and clone size, that table is used; D and trimming come from the DNA. The top ten clones hold over 0.65% of a sample with fewer than 250,000 clones, 80% to 95% of them seen once.

This TCR derives from a man aged 30 to 45 with COVID-19, enrolled during active disease. The sample consisted of peripheral blood. This chain links TRBV5-4 with TRBJ2-3; no firm D call. The CDR3 bases are TGTGCCAGCAGCCCCCAGGTGGGCCGCAAAACCGATACGCAGTATTTT. Protein: CASSPQVGRKTDTQYF.